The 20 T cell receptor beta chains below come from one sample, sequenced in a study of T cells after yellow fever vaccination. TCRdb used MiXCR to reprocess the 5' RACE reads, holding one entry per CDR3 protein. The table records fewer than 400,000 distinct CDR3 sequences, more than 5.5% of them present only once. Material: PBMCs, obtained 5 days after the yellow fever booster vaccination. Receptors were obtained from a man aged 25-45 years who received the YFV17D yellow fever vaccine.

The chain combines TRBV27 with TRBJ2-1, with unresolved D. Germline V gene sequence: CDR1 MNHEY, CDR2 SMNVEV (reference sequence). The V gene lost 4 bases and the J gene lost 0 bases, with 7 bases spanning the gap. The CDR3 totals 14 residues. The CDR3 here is CASSSPSSYNEQFF. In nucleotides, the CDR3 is TGTGCCAGCAGTTCCCCGAGCTCCTACAATGAGCAGTTCTTC.

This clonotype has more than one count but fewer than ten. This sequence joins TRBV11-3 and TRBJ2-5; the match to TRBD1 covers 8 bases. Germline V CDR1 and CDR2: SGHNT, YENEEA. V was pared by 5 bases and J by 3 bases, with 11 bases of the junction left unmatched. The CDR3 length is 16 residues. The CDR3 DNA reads TGTGCCAGCAGCCAGCGAGGACAGGGCATGGAAGAGACCCAGTACTTC. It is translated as CASSQRGQGMEETQYF. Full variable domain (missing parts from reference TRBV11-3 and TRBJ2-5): EAGVVQSPRYKIIEKKQPVAFWCNPISGHNTLYWYLQNLGQGPELLIRYENEEAVDDSQLPKDRFSAERLKGVDSTLKIQPAELGDSAVYLCASSQRGQGMEETQYFGPGTRLLVL.

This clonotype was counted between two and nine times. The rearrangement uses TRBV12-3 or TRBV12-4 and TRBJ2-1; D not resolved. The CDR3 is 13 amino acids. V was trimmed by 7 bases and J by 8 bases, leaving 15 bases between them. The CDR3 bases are TGTGCCAGCATCGATCTTCGCCGCTATGAGCAGTTCTTC. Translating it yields CASIDLRRYEQFF.

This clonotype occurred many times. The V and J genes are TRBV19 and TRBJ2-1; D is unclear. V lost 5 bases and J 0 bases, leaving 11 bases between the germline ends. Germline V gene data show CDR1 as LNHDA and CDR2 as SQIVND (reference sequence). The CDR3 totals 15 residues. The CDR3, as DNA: TGTGCCAGTAGTGGGCCGGGTCGCTCCTACAATGAGCAGTTCTTC. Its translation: CASSGPGRSYNEQFF.

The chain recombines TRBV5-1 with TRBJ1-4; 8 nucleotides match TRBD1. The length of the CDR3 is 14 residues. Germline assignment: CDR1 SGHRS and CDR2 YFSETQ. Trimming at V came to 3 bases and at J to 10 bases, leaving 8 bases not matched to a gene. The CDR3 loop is CASSSTGETGKLFF. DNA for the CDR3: TGCGCCAGCAGCTCGACAGGGGAAACTGGAAAACTGTTTTTT.

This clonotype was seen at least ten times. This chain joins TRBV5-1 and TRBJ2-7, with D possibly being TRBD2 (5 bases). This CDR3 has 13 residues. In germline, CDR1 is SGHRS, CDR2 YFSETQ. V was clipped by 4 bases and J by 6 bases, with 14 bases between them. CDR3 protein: CASSPEGLAEQYF. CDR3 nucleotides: TGCGCCAGCAGCCCCGAAGGTCTAGCCGAGCAGTACTTC. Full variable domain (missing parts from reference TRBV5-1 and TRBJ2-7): KAGVTQTPRYLIKTRGQQVTLSCSPISGHRSVSWYQQTPGQGLQFLFEYFSETQRNKGNFPGRFSGRQFSNSRSEMNVSTLELGDSALYLCASSPEGLAEQYFGPGTRLTVT.

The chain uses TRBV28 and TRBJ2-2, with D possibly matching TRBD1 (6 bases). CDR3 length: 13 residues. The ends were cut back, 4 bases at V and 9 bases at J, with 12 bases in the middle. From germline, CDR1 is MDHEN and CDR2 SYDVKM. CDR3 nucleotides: TGTGCCAGCAGTTCCACAGGGAATCGGGAGCTGTTTTTT. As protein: CASSSTGNRELFF.

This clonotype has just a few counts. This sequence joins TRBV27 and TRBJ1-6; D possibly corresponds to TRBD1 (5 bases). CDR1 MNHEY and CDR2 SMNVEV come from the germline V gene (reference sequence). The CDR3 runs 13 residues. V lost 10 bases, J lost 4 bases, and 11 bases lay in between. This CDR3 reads CATSGQYNSPLHF. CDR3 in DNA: TGTGCCACCTCAGGGCAATATAATTCACCCCTCCACTTT.

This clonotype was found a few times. The CDR3 DNA follows: TGTGCCAGTAGTATTTCGAGGGTGCATGGCTACACCTTC. Protein sequence: CASSISRVHGYTF. The V call is TRBV19, the J call TRBJ1-2; D is undetermined. V was cut by 3 bases and J by 6 bases, with 11 bases left in between. The V gene's germline CDR1 is LNHDA and CDR2 SQIVND (reference sequence). The CDR3 sequence is 13 residues long.

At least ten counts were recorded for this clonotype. The CDR3 loop reads CASSRLNVAGEQYF. CDR3 in DNA: TGTGCCAGCAGTAGACTCAACGTTGCCGGTGAGCAGTACTTC. J is TRBJ2-7 and V is TRBV27; unclear D gene. Germline CDR1 MNHEY, CDR2 SMNVEV (reference sequence). Trimming cost V 5 bases and J 7 bases, with 18 bases left between them. This CDR3 has 14 residues.

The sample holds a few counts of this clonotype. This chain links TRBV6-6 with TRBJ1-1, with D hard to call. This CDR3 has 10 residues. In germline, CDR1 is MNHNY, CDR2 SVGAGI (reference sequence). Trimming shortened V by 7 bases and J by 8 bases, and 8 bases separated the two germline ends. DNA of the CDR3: TGTGCCAGCAAAACCCGCGAAGCTTTCTTT. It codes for CASKTREAFF.

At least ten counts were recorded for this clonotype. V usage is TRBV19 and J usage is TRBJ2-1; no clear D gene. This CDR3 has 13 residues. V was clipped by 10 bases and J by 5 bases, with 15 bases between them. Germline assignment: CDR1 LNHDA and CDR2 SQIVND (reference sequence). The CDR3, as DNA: TGTGCCACCAAGCAGCACACGGACAATGAGCAGTTCTTC. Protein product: CATKQHTDNEQFF.

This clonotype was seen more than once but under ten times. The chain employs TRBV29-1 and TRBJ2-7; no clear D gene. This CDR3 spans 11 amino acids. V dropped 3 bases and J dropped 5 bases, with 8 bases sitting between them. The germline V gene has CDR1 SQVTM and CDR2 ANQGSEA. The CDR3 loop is CSVDAWDEQYF. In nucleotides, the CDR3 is TGCAGCGTTGATGCGTGGGACGAGCAGTACTTC.

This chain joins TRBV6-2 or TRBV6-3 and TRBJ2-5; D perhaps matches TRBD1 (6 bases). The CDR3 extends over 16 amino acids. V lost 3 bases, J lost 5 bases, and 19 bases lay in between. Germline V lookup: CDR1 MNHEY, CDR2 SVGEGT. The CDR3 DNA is TGTGCCAGCAGTTATCCACGGACAGCAGGAGAGGAGACCCAGTACTTC. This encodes CASSYPRTAGEETQYF.

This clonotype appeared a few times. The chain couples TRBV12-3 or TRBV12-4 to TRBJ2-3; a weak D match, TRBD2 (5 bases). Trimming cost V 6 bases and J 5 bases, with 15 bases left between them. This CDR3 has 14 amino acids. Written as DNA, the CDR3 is TGTGCCAGCAGCCCCGGGGTGTCGGGAGATACGCAGTATTTT. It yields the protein CASSPGVSGDTQYF.

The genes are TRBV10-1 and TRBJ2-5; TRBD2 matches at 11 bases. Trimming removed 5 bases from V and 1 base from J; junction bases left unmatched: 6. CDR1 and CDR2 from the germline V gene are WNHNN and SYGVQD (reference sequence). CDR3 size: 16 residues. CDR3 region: CASSPTSGRPQETQYF. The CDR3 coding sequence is TGCGCCAGCAGTCCAACTAGCGGGAGACCCCAAGAGACCCAGTACTTC.

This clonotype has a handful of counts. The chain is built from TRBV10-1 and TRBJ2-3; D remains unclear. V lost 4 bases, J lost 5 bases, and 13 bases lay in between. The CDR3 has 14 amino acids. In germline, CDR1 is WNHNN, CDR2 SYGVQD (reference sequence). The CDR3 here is CASSVAGGGDTQYF. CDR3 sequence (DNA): TGCGCCAGCAGTGTGGCAGGTGGTGGAGATACGCAGTATTTT.

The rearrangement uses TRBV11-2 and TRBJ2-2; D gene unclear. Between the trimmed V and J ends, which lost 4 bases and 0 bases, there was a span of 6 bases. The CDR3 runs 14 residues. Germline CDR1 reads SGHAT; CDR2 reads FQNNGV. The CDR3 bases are TGTGCCAGCAGCTCCCGGACGAACACCGGGGAGCTGTTTTTT. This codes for CASSSRTNTGELFF.

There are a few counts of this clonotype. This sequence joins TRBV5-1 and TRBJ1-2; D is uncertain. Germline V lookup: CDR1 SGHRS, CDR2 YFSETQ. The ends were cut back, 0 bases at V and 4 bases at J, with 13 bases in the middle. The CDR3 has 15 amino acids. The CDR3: CASSLDPGKGYGYTF. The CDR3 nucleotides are TGCGCCAGCAGCTTGGATCCGGGAAAAGGCTATGGCTACACCTTC.

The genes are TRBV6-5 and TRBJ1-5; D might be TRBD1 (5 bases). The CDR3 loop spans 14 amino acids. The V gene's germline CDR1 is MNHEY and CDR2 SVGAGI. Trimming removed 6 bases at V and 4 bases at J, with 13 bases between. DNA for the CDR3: TGTGCCAGCAGCGGACACCCGCGAAATCAGCCCCAGCATTTT. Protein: CASSGHPRNQPQHF.